The next 5 T cell receptor beta chains were all read from a single sample in a study of T cells after yellow fever vaccination. TCRdb reanalysed the 5' RACE reads using MiXCR and keeps one entry per CDR3 protein. Found here are roughly 300,000 distinct CDR3 sequences, roughly 7.5% of them singletons; the top ten hold 15% to 20%. Sequenced material: PBMCs, taken about 49 days after the first yellow fever vaccination. Receptors were obtained from a man between 18 and 29 years old who received the YFV17D yellow fever vaccine.

CDR3 loop: CASSRRTGGEETQYF. The DNA for the CDR3 is TGCGCCAGCAGTCGGAGGACAGGGGGCGAAGAGACCCAGTACTTC. V and J are TRBV5-1 and TRBJ2-5; 11 bases are a match to TRBD1. V lost 5 bases and J lost 3; bases outside the gene matches: 6. CDR1 is SGHRS, CDR2 YFSETQ, per germline. The CDR3 loop spans 15 amino acids.

The DNA for the CDR3 is TGTGCCAGCAGTTTGGGGACAGCAGCCTACGAGCAGTACGTC. Protein product: CASSLGTAAYEQYV. The chain couples TRBV28 to TRBJ2-7, with TRBD1 matching over 7 bases. J gave up 2 bases and V 3 bases, and 4 bases lay outside the gene matches. Per the germline V gene, CDR1 is MDHEN and CDR2 is SYDVKM. The CDR3 is 14 amino acids.

This clonotype was observed a handful of times. The chain links TRBV29-1 to TRBJ2-5, with 8 positions matching TRBD2. This CDR3 spans 14 amino acids. Germline CDR1 SQVTM, CDR2 ANQGSEA. Trimming took 6 bases from V and 4 from J; bases not matched to a gene: 10. CDR3 protein: CSVTKDGRAETQYF. CDR3 coding DNA: TGCAGCGTGACGAAGGACGGGAGGGCAGAGACCCAGTACTTC.

This sequence joins TRBV4-2 and TRBJ1-5; D unresolved. Germline CDR1 and CDR2: LGHNA and YNFKEQ. CDR3 length equals 12 residues. Trimming shortened V by 7 bases and J by 5 bases, and 9 bases separated the two germline ends. The CDR3 here is CASKSADQPQHF. The CDR3 bases are TGTGCCAGCAAAAGCGCTGATCAGCCCCAGCATTTT.

The chain joins TRBV28 to TRBJ2-7; the D is unclear. From germline, CDR1 is MDHEN and CDR2 SYDVKM. Trimming left V 3 bases short and J 2 bases short, with 14 bases between. The CDR3 is 15 amino acids. CDR3 DNA sequence: TGTGCCAGCAGTTTCTTGATCCAGTCACCCTACGAGCAGTACGTC. It encodes CASSFLIQSPYEQYV.